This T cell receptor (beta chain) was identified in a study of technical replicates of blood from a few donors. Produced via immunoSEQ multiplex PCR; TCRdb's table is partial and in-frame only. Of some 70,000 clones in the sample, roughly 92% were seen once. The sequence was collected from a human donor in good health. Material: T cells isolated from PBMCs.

CDR3 protein: CASSYSTDTQYF. CDR3 bases: TGTGCCAGCAGCTACTCGACAGATACGCAGTATTTT. The chain is built from TRBV5-6 and TRBJ2-3; no reliable D call. The V gene's germline CDR1 is SGHDT and CDR2 YYEEEE. The CDR3 is 12 amino acids. Between the trimmed V and J ends, which lost 3 bases and 3 bases, there was a span of 5 bases.